This entry is about one T cell receptor (beta chain). Its antigen is undetermined. These data originate in a study of T cell responses to AZD1222 COVID-19 vaccine. Study at large: Pooling covered second doses at about 4 or about 12 weeks.

The assay was immunoSEQ multiplex PCR, and TCRdb's table has in-frame clones only and misses some. The sample shows some 100,000 clones, 85% to 90% of them seen only once. Study-wide results and caveats: It should be noted that donors were predominantly white British and more often female, and clonal diversity was possibly underestimated. Repertoires were obtained solely post-peak T cell response. Spike regions recognized by vaccine-associated CD4 TCRs spanned the protein, led by 160-218 and 743-854.

The CDR3 has 17 residues. Trimming cost V 6 bases and J 0 bases; bases outside gene matches: 12. Per the germline V gene, CDR1 is MGHRA and CDR2 is YSYEKL. The sequence came from an adult in good health. The chain combines TRBV4-1 with TRBJ1-2; 8 nucleotides match TRBD1. The material sequenced was peripheral blood, taken on day 0 of AZD1222 vaccination. The CDR3 nucleotides are TGCGCCAGCAGGGTAGAAGTCGGACAGGGCACTAACTATGGCTACACCTTC. It translates to CASRVEVGQGTNYGYTF.